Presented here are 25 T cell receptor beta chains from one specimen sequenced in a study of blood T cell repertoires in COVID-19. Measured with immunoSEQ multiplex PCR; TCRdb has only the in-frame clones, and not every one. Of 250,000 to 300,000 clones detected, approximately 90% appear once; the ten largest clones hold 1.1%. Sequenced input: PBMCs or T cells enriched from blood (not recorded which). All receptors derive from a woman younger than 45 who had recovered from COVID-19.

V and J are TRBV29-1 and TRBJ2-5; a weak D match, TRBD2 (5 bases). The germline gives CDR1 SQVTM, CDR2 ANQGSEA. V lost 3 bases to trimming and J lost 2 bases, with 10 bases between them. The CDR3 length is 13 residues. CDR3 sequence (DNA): TGCAGCGTTGAGGTGACTAAACAAGAGACCCAGTACTTC. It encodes CSVEVTKQETQYF.

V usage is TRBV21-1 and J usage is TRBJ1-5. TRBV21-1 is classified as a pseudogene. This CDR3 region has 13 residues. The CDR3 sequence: CASSRLKSQPQHF. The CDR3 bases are TGTGCCAGCAGCCGCCTCAAGAGTCAGCCCCAGCATTTT.

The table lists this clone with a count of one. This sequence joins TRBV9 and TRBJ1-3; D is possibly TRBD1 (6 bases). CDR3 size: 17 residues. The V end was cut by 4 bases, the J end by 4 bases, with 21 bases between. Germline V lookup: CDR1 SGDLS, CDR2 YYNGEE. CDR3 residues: CASSLVAGAILGNTIYF. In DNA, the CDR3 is TGTGCCAGCAGCCTCGTCGCAGGGGCCATTCTCGGAAACACCATATATTTT.

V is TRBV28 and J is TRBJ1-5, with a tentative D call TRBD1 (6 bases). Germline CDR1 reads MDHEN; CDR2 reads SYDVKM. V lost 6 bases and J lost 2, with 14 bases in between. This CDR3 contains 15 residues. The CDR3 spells CASRSRQVGNQPQHF. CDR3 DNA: TGTGCCAGCAGGTCCCGACAGGTCGGCAATCAGCCCCAGCATTTT.

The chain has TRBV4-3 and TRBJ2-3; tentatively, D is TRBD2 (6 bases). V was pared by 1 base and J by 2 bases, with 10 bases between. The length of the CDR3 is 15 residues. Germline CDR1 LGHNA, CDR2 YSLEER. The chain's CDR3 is CASSQAGEITDTQYF. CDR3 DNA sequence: TGCGCCAGCAGCCAAGCGGGGGAAATCACAGATACGCAGTATTTT.

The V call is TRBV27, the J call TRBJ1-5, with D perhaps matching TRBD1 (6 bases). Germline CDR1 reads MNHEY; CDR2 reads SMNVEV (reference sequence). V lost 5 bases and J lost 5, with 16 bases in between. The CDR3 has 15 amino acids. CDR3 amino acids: CASSTSGDKYQPQHF. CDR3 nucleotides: TGTGCCAGCAGTACCTCAGGGGACAAATATCAGCCCCAGCATTTT.

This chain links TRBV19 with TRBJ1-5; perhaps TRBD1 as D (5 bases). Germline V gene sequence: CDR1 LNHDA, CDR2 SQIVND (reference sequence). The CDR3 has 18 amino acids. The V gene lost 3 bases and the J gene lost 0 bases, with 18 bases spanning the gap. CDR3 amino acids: CASSMTARNSNSNQPQHF. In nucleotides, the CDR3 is TGTGCCAGTAGTATGACAGCCCGTAATTCCAATAGCAATCAGCCCCAGCATTTT.

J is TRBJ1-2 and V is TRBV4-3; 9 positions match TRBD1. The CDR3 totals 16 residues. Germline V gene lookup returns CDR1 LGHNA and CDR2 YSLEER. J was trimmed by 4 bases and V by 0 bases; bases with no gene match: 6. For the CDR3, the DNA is TGCGCCAGCAGCCAAGACCCCGGACAGGGGAGCTATGGCTACACCTTC. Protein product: CASSQDPGQGSYGYTF.

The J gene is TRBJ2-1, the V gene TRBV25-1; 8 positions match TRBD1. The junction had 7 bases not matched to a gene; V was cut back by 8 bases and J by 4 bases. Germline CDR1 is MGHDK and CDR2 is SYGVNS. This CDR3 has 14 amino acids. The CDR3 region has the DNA TGTGCCAGCGACAGGGGACTGCATTACAATGAGCAGTTCTTC. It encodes CASDRGLHYNEQFF.

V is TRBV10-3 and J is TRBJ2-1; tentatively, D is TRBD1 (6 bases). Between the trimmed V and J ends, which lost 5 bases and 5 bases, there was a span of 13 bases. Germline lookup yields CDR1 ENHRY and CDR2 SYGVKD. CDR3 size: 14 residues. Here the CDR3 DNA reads TGTGCCATCAGTTTAAGACAGGAAGACAATGAGCAGTTCTTC. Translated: CAISLRQEDNEQFF.

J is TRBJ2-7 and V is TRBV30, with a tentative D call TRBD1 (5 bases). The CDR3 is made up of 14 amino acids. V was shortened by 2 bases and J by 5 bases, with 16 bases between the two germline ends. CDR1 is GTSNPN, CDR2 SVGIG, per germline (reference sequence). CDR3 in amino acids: CAWSSPTVVHEQYF. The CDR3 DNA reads TGTGCCTGGAGTTCCCCGACAGTTGTCCACGAGCAGTACTTC.

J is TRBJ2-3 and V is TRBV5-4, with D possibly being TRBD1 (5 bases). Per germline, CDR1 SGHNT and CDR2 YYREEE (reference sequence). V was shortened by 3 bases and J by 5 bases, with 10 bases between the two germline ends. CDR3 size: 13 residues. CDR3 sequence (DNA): TGTGCCAGCAGCTGGACCAGGGAAGATACGCAGTATTTT. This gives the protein CASSWTREDTQYF. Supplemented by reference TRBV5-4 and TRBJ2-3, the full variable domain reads ETGVTQSPTHLIKTRGQQVTLRCSSQSGHNTVSWYQQALGQGPQFIFQYYREEENGRGNFPPRFSGLQFPNYSSELNVNALELDDSALYLCASSWTREDTQYFGPGTRLTVL.

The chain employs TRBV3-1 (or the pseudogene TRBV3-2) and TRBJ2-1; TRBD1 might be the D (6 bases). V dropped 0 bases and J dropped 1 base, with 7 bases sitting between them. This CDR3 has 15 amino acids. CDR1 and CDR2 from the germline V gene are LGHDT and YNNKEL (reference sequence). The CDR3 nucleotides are TGTGCCAGCAGCCAAGAAACAGGGTCCTACAATGAGCAGTTCTTC. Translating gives CASSQETGSYNEQFF.

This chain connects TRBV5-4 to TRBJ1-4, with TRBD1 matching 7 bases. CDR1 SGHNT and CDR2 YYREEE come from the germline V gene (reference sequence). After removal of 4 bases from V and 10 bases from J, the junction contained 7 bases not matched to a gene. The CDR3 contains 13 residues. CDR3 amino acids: CASSEDRARKLFF. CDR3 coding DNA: TGTGCCAGCAGCGAAGACAGGGCTCGAAAACTGTTTTTT.

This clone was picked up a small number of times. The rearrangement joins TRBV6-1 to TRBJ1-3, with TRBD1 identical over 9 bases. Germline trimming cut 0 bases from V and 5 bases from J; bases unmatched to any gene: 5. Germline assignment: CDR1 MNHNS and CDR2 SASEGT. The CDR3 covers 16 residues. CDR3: CASSEAWTGARNTIYF. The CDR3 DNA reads TGTGCCAGCAGTGAAGCCTGGACAGGGGCCAGAAACACCATATATTTT.

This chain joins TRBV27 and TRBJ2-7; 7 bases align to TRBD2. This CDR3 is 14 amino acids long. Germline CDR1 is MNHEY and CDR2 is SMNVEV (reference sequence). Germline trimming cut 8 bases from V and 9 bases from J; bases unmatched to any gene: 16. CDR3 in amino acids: CASWDQRGLRGQYF. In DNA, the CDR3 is TGTGCCAGCTGGGATCAGCGGGGTCTACGAGGGCAGTACTTC.

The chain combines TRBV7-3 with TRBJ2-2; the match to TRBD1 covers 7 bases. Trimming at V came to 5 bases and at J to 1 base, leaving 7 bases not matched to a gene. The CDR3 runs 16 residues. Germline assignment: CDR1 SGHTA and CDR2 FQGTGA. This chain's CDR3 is CASSPRDRENTGELFF. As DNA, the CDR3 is TGTGCCAGCAGCCCACGAGACAGGGAGAACACCGGGGAGCTGTTTTTT.

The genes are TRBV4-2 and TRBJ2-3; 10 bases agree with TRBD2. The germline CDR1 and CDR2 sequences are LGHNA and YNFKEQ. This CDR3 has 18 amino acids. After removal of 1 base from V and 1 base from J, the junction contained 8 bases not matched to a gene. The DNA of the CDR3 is TGTGCCAGCAGCCAAGGCAGGGTAGGGACTAGCGGCACAGATACGCAGTATTTT. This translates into CASSQGRVGTSGTDTQYF.

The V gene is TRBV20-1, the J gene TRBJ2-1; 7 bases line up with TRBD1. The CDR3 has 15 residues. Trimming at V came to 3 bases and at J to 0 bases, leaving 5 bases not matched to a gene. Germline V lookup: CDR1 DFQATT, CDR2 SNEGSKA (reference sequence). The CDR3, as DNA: TGCAGTGCTAGTTGGGACAGAGACTCCTACAATGAGCAGTTCTTC. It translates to CSASWDRDSYNEQFF.

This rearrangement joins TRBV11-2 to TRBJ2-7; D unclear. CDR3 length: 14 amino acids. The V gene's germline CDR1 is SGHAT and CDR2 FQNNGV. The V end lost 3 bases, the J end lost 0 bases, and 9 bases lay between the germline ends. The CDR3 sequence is CASSLRRNSYEQYF. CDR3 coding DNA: TGTGCCAGCAGCTTGCGGCGAAACTCCTACGAGCAGTACTTC. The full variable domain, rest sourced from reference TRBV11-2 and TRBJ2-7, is EAGVAQSPRYKIIEKRQSVAFWCNPISGHATLYWYQQILGQGPKLLIQFQNNGVVDDSQLPKDRFSAERLKGVDSTLKIQPAKLEDSAVYLCASSLRRNSYEQYFGPGTRLTVT.

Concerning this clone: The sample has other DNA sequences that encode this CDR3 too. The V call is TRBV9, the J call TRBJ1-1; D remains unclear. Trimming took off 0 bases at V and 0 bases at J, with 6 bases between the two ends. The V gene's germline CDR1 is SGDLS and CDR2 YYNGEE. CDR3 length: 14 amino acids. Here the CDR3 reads CASSVGLLNTEAFF. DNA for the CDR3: TGTGCCAGCAGCGTAGGACTCCTGAACACTGAAGCTTTCTTT.

DNA of the CDR3: TGTGCCAGTACCGAACAAGGTCGGGGGGGGGCGCAACACATTCAGTACTTC. The encoded protein is CASTEQGRGGAQHIQYF. The V and J genes are TRBV28 and TRBJ2-4, with 8 nucleotides matching TRBD2. Trimming removed 9 bases from V and 8 bases from J; junction bases left unmatched: 21. Looked up from germline, CDR1 is MDHEN and CDR2 is SYDVKM. CDR3 length: 17 amino acids.

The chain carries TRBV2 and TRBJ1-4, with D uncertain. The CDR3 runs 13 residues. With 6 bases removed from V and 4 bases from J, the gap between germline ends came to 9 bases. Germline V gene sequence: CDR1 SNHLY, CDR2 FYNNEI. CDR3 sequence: CASRWRDNEKLFF. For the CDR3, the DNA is TGTGCCAGCAGGTGGAGGGATAATGAAAAACTGTTTTTT.

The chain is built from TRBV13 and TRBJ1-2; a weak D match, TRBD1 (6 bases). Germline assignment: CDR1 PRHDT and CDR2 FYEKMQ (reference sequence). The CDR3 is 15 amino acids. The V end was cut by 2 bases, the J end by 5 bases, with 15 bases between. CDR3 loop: CASSLYEGGLYGYTF. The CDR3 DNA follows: TGTGCCAGCAGCTTATATGAGGGGGGGTTGTATGGCTACACCTTC.

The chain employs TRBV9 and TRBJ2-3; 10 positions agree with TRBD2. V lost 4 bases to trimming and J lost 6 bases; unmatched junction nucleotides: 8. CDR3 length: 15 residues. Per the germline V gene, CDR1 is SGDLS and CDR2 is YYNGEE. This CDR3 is CASSLRLAGEDTQYF. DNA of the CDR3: TGTGCCAGCAGCTTACGTCTAGCGGGAGAGGATACGCAGTATTTT. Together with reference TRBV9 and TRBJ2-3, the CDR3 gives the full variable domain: DSGVTQTPKHLITATGQRVTLRCSPRSGDLSVYWYQQSLDQGLQFLIQYYNGEERAKGNILERFSAQQFPDLHSELNLSSLELGDSALYFCASSLRLAGEDTQYFGPGTRLTVL.